The T cell receptor beta chain described here comes from a study of spatial heterogeneity in lung cancer. Notes on the study in general: Expanded alpha and beta TCR counts within tumors tracked tumor mutation counts.

TCRdb itself ran the 5' RACE reads through MiXCR, one entry per CDR3 protein. The repertoire includes roughly 18,000 distinct CDR3 sequences, 9.5% to 10% of them detected once, and roughly 20% sits in the top ten. The time point here: sample taken at primary tumor resection. This clonotype turned up a few times. The antigen is undetermined. This beta chain is off target for a library built for alpha chains, so its abundance means little. CDR3 length: 15 amino acids. The germline CDR1 and CDR2 sequences are SGHNT and YYREEE (reference sequence). The J segment lost 1 base and the V segment lost 1 base, leaving 3 bases of the junction unmatched.

The chain uses TRBV5-4 and TRBJ2-5; 8 bases line up with TRBD2. The sequenced sample was lung tumor tissue, obtained at surgery. This TCR was sampled from a female donor with early-stage non-small cell lung cancer. The CDR3 sequence is CASSLKREFQETQYF. In DNA, the CDR3 is TGTGCCAGCAGCTTGAAGCGGGAGTTCCAAGAGACCCAGTACTTC.